The rows below give T cell receptor beta chains drawn from one sample of a study of human T cells and chemical hapten exposure. TCRdb itself ran the RACE reads through MiXCR, one entry per CDR3 protein. Seen here are tens of thousands of distinct CDR3 sequences, roughly 10% observed once, and the top ten hold approximately 2.3%. Material: whole blood, obtained in connection with sensitization to the hapten diphenylcyclopropenone (DPC). Receptors originate from a woman aged 25-40 years with alopecia areata. Some clones in this sample may be carry-over from other donors' samples. The conserved cysteine and the conserved F or W are not part of the CDR3 here.

J: TRBJ2-7; V: TRBV4-2; CDR3: ASSTGLRGGYEQY
J: TRBJ1-4; V: TRBV29-1; CDR3: SVGLGRAEKLF
J: TRBJ2-7; V: TRBV10-1; CDR3: ASPGQGPYEQY
J: TRBJ2-7; V: TRBV15; CDR3: ATSRDRKQVGEQY
J: TRBJ1-6; V: TRBV18; CDR3: ASSPAGSSYNSPLH
J: TRBJ2-6; V: TRBV12-3/TRBV12-4; CDR3: ASSGYRGGANVLT
J: TRBJ2-1; V: TRBV18; CDR3: ASSPGDRKYNEQF
J: TRBJ1-5; V: TRBV20-1; CDR3: SASPLPNQPQH
J: TRBJ2-3; V: TRBV4-1; CDR3: ASSLWTSGGATISTDTQY
J: TRBJ2-1; V: TRBV6-2/TRBV6-3; CDR3: ASSPRIPVTEQF
J: TRBJ1-3; V: TRBV6-5; CDR3: ASKASGNTIY
J: TRBJ1-5; V: TRBV12-3/TRBV12-4; CDR3: ASSLGTGGNQPQH
J: TRBJ2-2; V: TRBV7-3; CDR3: ASSSQAANTGELF
J: TRBJ1-2; V: TRBV5-1; CDR3: DSSQDGANYGYT
J: TRBJ2-2; V: TRBV19; CDR3: ASSTPGGANTGELF
J: TRBJ2-1; V: TRBV20-1; CDR3: SARVRDRDYNEQF
J: TRBJ2-7; V: TRBV5-1; CDR3: ASSPGYSYEQY
J: TRBJ2-2; V: TRBV2; CDR3: ASRVGQGVTGELF
J: TRBJ1-2; V: TRBV4-3; CDR3: ASSQDYHGYT
J: TRBJ2-3; V: TRBV7-3; CDR3: ASSKTGTDTQY
J: TRBJ2-5; V: TRBV11-2; CDR3: ASSLQGTQY
J: TRBJ1-2; V: TRBV2; CDR3: ASRDPRRGYGYT
J: TRBJ1-1; V: TRBV20-1; CDR3: SASDSDSYTEAF